The entry below gives a single T cell receptor beta chain sequence along with its context. The data originate from a study of blood T cells in healthy people across ages. CDR1 is SGHTA and CDR2 is FQGTGA in the germline V gene. CDR3 length: 15 residues. The second PCR ran roughly 7 to 12 cycles with a sample-barcoded 5' primer and J-beta primers. TCRdb re-called the 5' RACE reads with MiXCR, one entry per CDR3 protein. The table includes 800,000 to 1,300,000 distinct CDR3 sequences, roughly 24% detected once. The same sample was also studied in work on T cells of mothers and their children.

V is TRBV7-3 and J is TRBJ2-5; weak D call: TRBD2 (7 bases). The end of the DNA aligns better with TRBJ2-1, so the J call may be wrong. Specimen: blood. The clonotype was recovered from a girl between 2 and 10 years old in good health. The CDR3 bases are TGTGCCAGCAGCTTAAACGGGGGGCGCAACAATGAGCAGTTCTTC. Protein: CASSLNGGRNNEQFF.